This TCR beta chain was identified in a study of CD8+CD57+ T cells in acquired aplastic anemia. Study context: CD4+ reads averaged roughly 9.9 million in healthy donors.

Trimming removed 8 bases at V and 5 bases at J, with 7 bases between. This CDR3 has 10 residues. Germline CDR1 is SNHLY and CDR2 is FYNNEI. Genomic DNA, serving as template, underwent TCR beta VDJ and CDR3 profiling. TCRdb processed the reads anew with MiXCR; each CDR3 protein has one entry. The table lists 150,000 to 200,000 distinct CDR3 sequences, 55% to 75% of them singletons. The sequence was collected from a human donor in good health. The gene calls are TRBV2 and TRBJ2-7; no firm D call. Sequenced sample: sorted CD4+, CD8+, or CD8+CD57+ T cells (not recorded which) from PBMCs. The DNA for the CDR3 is TGTGCCAGCGGGTCGGACGAGCAGTACTTC. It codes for CASGSDEQYF.